The text below deals with one TCR beta chain. Antigen unknown. The sample originates from a study of persistence of HIV-infected CD4 T cells. Nonspecific anti-CD3/anti-CD28 bead stimulation represents the broad CD4+ T cell repertoire. Responding CD4+ T cells were sorted by upregulation of both CD40 ligand and CD69. The V gene lost 2 bases and the J gene lost 8 bases, with 10 bases spanning the gap. The CDR3 loop spans 12 amino acids. The germline V gene encodes CDR1 SGHRS and CDR2 YFSETQ. This was the immunoSEQ version 4 assay in survey mode. Genomic DNA was diluted to 10 ng/uL, up to roughly 1 ug per sample. Data came from immunoSEQ multiplex PCR; TCRdb stores just in-frame clones and leaves some out. The sample includes about 46,000 clones, around 90% of them seen just once. Overall study findings and caveats: Compared with CD3/CD28-stimulated cells, CMV- and Gag-responding cells showed lower TCRbeta richness.

The receptor was derived from an adult woman with HIV who was CMV-seropositive. Specimen: CD4+ T cells sorted from PBMCs after roughly 19-hour stimulation, collected from a patient who received antiretroviral therapy. This rearrangement joins TRBV5-1 to TRBJ1-2; the D gene is possibly TRBD1 (6 bases). The CDR3 is CASSLQGDGYTF. CDR3 nucleotide sequence: TGCGCCAGCAGCTTACAGGGAGACGGCTACACCTTC.